This TCR beta chain was sequenced during a study of T cells in Graves' hyperthyroidism and ophthalmopathy. The CDR3 totals 16 residues. Germline CDR1 SEHNR, CDR2 FQNEAQ (reference sequence). V lost 3 bases to trimming and J lost 4 bases, with 15 bases between them. Amplified TCR beta CDR3 regions came from RNA transcripts. HTBI primers were the set used in a first-round RT-PCR of the TCR CDR3. One entry per CDR3 protein, called by TCRdb with MiXCR from the multiplex PCR reads. The table has fewer than 600,000 distinct CDR3 sequences, 13% to 15% seen once; the top ten hold about 17%. This TCR derives from a woman aged 18-29 years with Graves' hyperthyroidism. Sequencing used blood. V is TRBV7-9 and J is TRBJ2-2, with D tentatively TRBD2 (6 bases). CDR3 sequence reads: CASSFSQRRGTGELFF. Here the CDR3 DNA reads TGTGCCAGCAGCTTTTCTCAGCGGCGGGGCACCGGGGAGCTGTTTTTT. The whole variable domain, filled in from reference TRBV7-9 and TRBJ2-2, reads DTGVSQNPRHKITKRGQNVTFRCDPISEHNRLYWYRQTLGQGPEFLTYFQNEAQLEKSRLLSDRFSAERPKGSFSTLEIQRTEQGDSAMYLCASSFSQRRGTGELFFGEGSRLTVL.